What follows describes a single T cell receptor beta chain. This specimen belongs to a study of blood T cell repertoires in COVID-19. Study summary: From the United States, Italy and Spain came samples of acute and convalescent COVID-19. Sources were T cells, B-cell-depleted T cells, or PBMCs; the material itself was cDNA or gDNA.

Germline CDR1 MNHEY, CDR2 SVGEGT. The CDR3 runs 18 residues. V shed 0 bases, J shed 1 base, and the junction held 10 bases outside the gene matches. Original methodology: Estimated nucleated cell counts came from reference gene primer amplification. This table comes from immunoSEQ multiplex PCR, and its TCRdb copy is limited to in-frame clones, with some not included. V and J calls and clone size come straight from that table; D and trimming were deduced from the DNA. This table has some 52,000 clones, 85% to 90% appearing once. Sample: peripheral blood. This clonotype was sampled from a man aged 55-75 years with active COVID-19. V usage is TRBV6-2 or TRBV6-3 and J usage is TRBJ2-3, with 7 bases that match TRBD2. CDR3 nucleotides: TGTGCCAGCAGTTACTCTTCGCCTAGCGGATTCGGCACAGATACGCAGTATTTT. Amino acids: CASSYSSPSGFGTDTQYF.